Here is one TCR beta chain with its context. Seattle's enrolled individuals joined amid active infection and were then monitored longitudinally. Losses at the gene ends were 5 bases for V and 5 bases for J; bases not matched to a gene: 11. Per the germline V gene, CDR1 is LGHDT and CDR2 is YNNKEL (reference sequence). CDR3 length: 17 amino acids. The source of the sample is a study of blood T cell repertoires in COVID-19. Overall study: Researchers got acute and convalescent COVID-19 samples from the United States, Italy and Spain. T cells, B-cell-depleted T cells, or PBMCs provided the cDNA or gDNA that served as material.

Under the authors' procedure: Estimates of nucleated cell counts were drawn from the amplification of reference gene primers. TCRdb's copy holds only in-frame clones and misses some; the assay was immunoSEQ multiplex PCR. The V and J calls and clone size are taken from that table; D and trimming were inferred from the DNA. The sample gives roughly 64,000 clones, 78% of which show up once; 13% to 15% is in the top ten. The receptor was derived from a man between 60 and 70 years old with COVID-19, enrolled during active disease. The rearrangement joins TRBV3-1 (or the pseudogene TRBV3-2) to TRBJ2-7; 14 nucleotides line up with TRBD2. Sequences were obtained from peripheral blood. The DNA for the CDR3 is TGTGCCAGCAGCTCCCGACTAGCGGGAGGGCCCCGGAACGAGCAGTACTTC. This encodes CASSSRLAGGPRNEQYF.